This T cell receptor beta chain is drawn from a study of shared T cell receptors in the human thymus. This CDR3 contains 16 residues. Unmatched junction bases numbered 3, after V lost 0 bases and J lost 7 bases. Per the germline V gene, CDR1 is SGHDT and CDR2 is YYEEEE. Produced via immunoSEQ multiplex PCR; TCRdb's table is partial and in-frame only. The sample contains approximately 580,000 clones, more than 75% of which appear only once. A further study also used this sample, focusing on human thymus T cells. That work contributes: Corrective surgery for congenital heart defects was being performed on the healthy Finnish infants who were the donors. It was from resections taken during corrective heart surgery that the thymus tissue came. Both thymic and peripheral blood repertoires showed apparently biased V and J usage. Related studies noted strongly shared thymic repertoires across unrelated people.

The sequence was obtained from a boy under two years old with a congenital heart defect. The chain couples TRBV5-6 to TRBJ2-1; 14 nucleotides match TRBD2. Sample: thymocytes. The CDR3 protein is CASSLGTSGRFNEQFF. DNA of the CDR3: TGTGCCAGCAGCTTGGGGACTAGCGGGAGGTTTAATGAGCAGTTCTTC.